This TCR beta chain was sequenced for a study of T cell changes during pregnancy in multiple sclerosis. Libraries were prepared by immunoSEQ multiplex PCR; TCRdb keeps only in-frame clonotypes and omits some of them. In the table there are fewer than 95,000 clones, 94% of which are singletons. Germline V CDR1 and CDR2: SEHNR, FQNEAQ (reference sequence). This CDR3 region has 12 residues. V was pared by 5 bases and J by 12 bases, with 10 bases of the junction left unmatched. The clonotype originates from a female donor with multiple sclerosis, enrolled in a pregnancy study. The input for sequencing was peripheral blood, taken in the third trimester of pregnancy. This rearrangement joins TRBV7-9 to TRBJ2-7; 7 nucleotides line up with TRBD1. The CDR3 DNA sequence: TGTGCCAGCAGCCCTGACAGGGCTGCCGGGTACTTC. Amino acid sequence: CASSPDRAAGYF.